This T cell receptor (beta chain) appears in the sequencing data of a study of blood T cell repertoires in COVID-19. Looking at the study overall: Sites in the United States, Italy and Spain provided acute and convalescent COVID-19 samples.

Sequencing was performed with immunoSEQ multiplex PCR; in TCRdb, only in-frame clones are kept and a portion is missing. The sample has 370,000 or so clones, around 87% seen once. V lost 3 bases and J 4 bases, leaving 13 bases between the germline ends. This CDR3 is built from 14 residues. CDR1 and CDR2 (germline): SGHRS, YFSETQ. The rearrangement joins TRBV5-1 to TRBJ1-1; D might be TRBD1 (6 bases). Sequencing was done on a sample of PBMCs or T cells enriched from blood (not recorded which). The clonotype originates from a young man who had recovered from COVID-19. CDR3 DNA sequence: TGCGCCAGCAGCTGGGAACAGGGATTCACTGAAGCTTTCTTT. This codes for CASSWEQGFTEAFF.